This T cell receptor beta chain was retrieved from a study of identifying expanded T cells in peripheral blood. During the collection period, no donor immune events like infections were recorded. As regards this clone: Its antigen remains unknown.

This CDR3 comprises 16 residues. The germline CDR1 and CDR2 sequences are KGHSH and LQKENI. Trimming took 2 bases from V and 5 from J, leaving 18 bases between them. Study-wide results and limits: Over approximately two and four weeks, about 15 and 19 clones changed, versus around 1.3 between replicates. Variance in clone template counts between approximately two-week samples significantly increased with total template count across all healthy donors.

TCRdb keeps only in-frame clones here, not all; method: immunoSEQ multiplex PCR. The sample gives about 130,000 clones, 80% to 90% of which show up once; about 8% is in the top ten. The receptor was isolated from a person aged 18 to 75 in good health. Specimen: blood. J is TRBJ2-5 and V is TRBV18; weak D call: TRBD1 (5 bases). CDR3: CASSPGHRSVSETQYF. DNA of the CDR3: TGTGCCAGCTCACCAGGACACCGATCCGTCAGTGAGACCCAGTACTTC.